This TCR beta chain was sequenced for a study of T cells in Graves' hyperthyroidism and ophthalmopathy. Germline V gene lookup returns CDR1 MNHEY and CDR2 SMNVEV (reference sequence). This CDR3 region has 12 residues. J was trimmed by 6 bases and V by 6 bases; bases with no gene match: 0. TCR beta CDR3 regions were amplified from RNA transcripts. Initially, a first-round RT-PCR of the TCR CDR3 employed the HTBI primer set. TCRdb used MiXCR to reprocess the multiplex PCR reads, holding one entry per CDR3 protein. Here the sample spans 330,000 or so distinct CDR3 sequences, roughly 20% being singletons. This clonotype was counted at least ten times.

What was sequenced was blood. The chain combines TRBV27 with TRBJ2-2; 8 bases align to TRBD2. This clonotype was sampled from a woman aged 40-49 years with Graves' ophthalmopathy. The CDR3 region has the DNA TGTGCCAGCAGGGGACTAGCCGGGGAGCTGTTTTTT. This translates into CASRGLAGELFF.